This TCR beta chain comes out of a study of blood T cell repertoires in COVID-19 (dated by TCRdb to between 2020 and 2021). For context, the study as a whole: Collaborator samples came from the United States, Italy and Spain and covered acute and convalescent phases of COVID-19. Samples were obtained from the ongoing ImmuneRACE study (first 160 participants) and from over 1,000 subjects provided by 6 global collaborators. Where available, HLA class I and class II types were taken from metadata supplied by the sample provider and were not determined by assay-based typing. The material from the prospective study consisted of cDNA or gDNA derived from T cells, B-cell-depleted T cells, or PBMCs. The sample metadata nearly always contained a de-identified subject ID, COVID-19 status, age in years and sex. The dataset comprised deeply sampled blood TCRbeta repertoires from subjects exposed to, actively infected with, or recovered from COVID-19. A freely available public database, intended as a resource for researchers studying the immune response to SARS-CoV-2, is where the repertoires were released. What the research found in general, with its limitations: The quantity of clinical and demographic metadata differed by source and by participant and was supplied without curation.

TCRbeta CDR3 regions were amplified from genomic DNA using the immunoSEQ Assay, a bias-controlled multiplex PCR. The original methods were these. The number of nucleated cells in each sample was estimated by amplification of reference gene primers within the assay. To quantify the absolute abundance of each unique TCRbeta CDR3 rearrangement, sequence reads were collapsed and filtered. For each sample, productive Simpson clonality was calculated as the square root of Simpson's diversity index across productive rearrangements. The table was pulled from immuneACCESS by TCRdb, which kept in-frame rearrangements only. Such tables lose some clones; where checked, under half of the loss comes from unresolved V genes, and the rest has no known cause. That table is the source of V, J and clone size, and D and trimming were worked out from the DNA. Here the sample has some 240,000 clones; roughly 80% occur a single time. The ten largest clones capture roughly an eighth of the sample.

Its CDR3 holds 16 amino acids, cysteine through phenylalanine. Kept here is only the CDR3 DNA, which spans 48 bases and is read in frame from base 1. Germline trimming: 6 bases from V, 6 bases from J; junction bases outside gene matches: 14. The germline V gene encodes CDR1 LGHNT and CDR2 FRNRAP. Each collaborating institution followed its own protocols to collect whole blood in K2EDTA tubes. For TCRbeta analysis, collaborators shipped samples in one of three forms: frozen whole blood, isolated PBMCs, or DNA extracted from either of those sample types. On this clone itself: Its binding antigen is unknown. The sample holds no much larger clone one base away, and base qualities are not on file.

The source material was peripheral blood. The clonotype comes from a woman aged 55-69 years with active or convalescent COVID-19. The V and J genes are TRBV12-5 and TRBJ2-3; 8 central nucleotides agree with TRBD2. The DNA reads TGTGCTAGTGGCAGGGGACTAGGGCCCTCGGTTGATACGCAGTATTTT. This gives the protein CASGRGLGPSVDTQYF.